This T cell receptor beta chain emerged from a study of shared clonotypes between healthy human individuals. This clone was found once. Its antigen is not identified. Study observations and caveats: A reduction in generation probabilities was seen for non-shared clonotypes relative to those shared by all four donors. Investigators expected sequencing depth to affect clonotype sharing among donors.

The CDR3 spans 13 residues. Germline V CDR1 and CDR2: MNHEY, SVGAGI. Assay runs were performed at deep level. In the authors' methods: ImmunoSEQ sequences covered only the junction and lacked quality scores; filtering therefore differed. The table came from immunoSEQ multiplex PCR; TCRdb's copy has only in-frame clones and leaves some out. The DNA was the basis for D and trimming; V, J and clone size are from that table. The table lists millions of clones, over 85% of them singletons. Naive-designated CD8 cells lacked CD45RO, were positively enriched for CCR7, and omitted terminally differentiated effector memory CD45RA+ cells.

The receptor comes from a young man in good health. The chain has TRBV6-5 and TRBJ2-1; D remains unclear. The specimen sequenced was naive CD8+ T cells sorted from blood. This chain's CDR3 is CACWGTSRNEQFF. In DNA, the CDR3 is TGTGCTTGTTGGGGAACCTCTCGGAATGAGCAGTTCTTC.